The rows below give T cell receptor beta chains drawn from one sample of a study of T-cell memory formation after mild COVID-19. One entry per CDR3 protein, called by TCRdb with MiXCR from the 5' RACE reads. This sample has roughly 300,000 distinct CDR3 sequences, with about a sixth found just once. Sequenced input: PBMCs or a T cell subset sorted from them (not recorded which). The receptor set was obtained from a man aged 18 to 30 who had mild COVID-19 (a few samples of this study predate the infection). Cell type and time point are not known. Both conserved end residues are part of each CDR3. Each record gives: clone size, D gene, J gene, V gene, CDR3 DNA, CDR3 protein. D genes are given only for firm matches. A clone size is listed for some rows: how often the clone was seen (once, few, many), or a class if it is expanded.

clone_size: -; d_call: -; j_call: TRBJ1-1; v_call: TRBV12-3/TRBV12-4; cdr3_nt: TGTGCCAGCAGGTCACAGAACACTGAAGCTTTCTTT; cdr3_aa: CASRSQNTEAFF
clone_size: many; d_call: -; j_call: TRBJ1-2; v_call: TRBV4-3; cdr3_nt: TGCGCCAGCAGCCAAGACGGGGGGGCTCCTAACTATGGCTACACCTTC; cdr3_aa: CASSQDGGAPNYGYTF
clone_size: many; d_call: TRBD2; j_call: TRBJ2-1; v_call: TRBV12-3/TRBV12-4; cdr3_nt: TGTGCCAGCAGGATAGCGGGGGCCTACAATGAGCAGTTCTTC; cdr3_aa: CASRIAGAYNEQFF
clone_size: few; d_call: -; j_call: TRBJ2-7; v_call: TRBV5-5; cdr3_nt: TGTGCCAGCAGCTTGGCTAGCATCTACGAGCAGTACTTC; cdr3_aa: CASSLASIYEQYF
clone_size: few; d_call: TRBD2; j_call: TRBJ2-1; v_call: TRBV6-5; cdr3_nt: TGTGCCAGCAGTTACTCGAAGACTAGCGGGGGGAACTACAATGAGCAGTTCTTC; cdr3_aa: CASSYSKTSGGNYNEQFF
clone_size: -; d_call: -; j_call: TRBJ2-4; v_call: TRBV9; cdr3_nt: TGTGCCAGCAGCGTAGGCCAGGGTCTAGCCAAAAACATTCAGTACTTC; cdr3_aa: CASSVGQGLAKNIQYF
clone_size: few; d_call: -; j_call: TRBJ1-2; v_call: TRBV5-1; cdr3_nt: TGCGCCAGCAGCTTAGACGCAGAGTCCTATGGCTACACCTTC; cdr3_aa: CASSLDAESYGYTF
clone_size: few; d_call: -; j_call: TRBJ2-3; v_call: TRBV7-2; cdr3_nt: TGTGCCAGCAGCTTAGTAATAGATACGCAGTATTTT; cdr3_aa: CASSLVIDTQYF
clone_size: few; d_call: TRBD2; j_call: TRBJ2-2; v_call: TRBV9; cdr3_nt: TGTGCCAGCAGTGTTAGCGGGGGGACGACCGGGGAGCTGTTTTTT; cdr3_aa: CASSVSGGTTGELFF
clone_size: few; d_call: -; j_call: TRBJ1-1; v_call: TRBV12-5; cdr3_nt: TGTGCTAGTGGTTTAGTTGGCACTGAAGCTTTCTTT; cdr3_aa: CASGLVGTEAFF
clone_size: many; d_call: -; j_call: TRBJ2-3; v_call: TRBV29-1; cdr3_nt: TGCAGCGTTGTAGGAGGGGTTAGCACAGATACGCAGTATTTT; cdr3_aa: CSVVGGVSTDTQYF
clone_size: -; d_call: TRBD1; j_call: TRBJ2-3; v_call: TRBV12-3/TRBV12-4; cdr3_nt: TGTGCCAGCAGTCGAGGGACAGGGCCCACAGATACGCAGTATTTT; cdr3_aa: CASSRGTGPTDTQYF
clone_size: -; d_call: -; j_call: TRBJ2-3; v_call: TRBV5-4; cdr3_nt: TGTGCCAGCAGCTGGTCTCGGGGAGCCGCGCAGTATTTT; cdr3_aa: CASSWSRGAAQYF
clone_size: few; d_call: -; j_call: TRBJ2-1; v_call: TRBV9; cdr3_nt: TGTGCCAGCAGCCCCCGCCGCCAGGGTGGCCTCTCCTACAATGAGCAGTTCTTC; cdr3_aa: CASSPRRQGGLSYNEQFF
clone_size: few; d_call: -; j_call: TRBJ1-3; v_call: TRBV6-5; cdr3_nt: TGTGCCAGCAGGCAGAGCTCTGGAAACACCATATATTTT; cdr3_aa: CASRQSSGNTIYF
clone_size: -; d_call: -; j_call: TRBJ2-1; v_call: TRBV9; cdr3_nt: TGTGCCAGCAGCGTAGCAGCGAGCTCCTACAATGAGCAGTTCTTC; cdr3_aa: CASSVAASSYNEQFF
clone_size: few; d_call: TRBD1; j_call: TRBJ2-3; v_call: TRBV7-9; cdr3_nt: TGTGCCAGCAGCCCCCGTGGGACAGAGAGCACAGATACGCAGTATTTT; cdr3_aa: CASSPRGTESTDTQYF
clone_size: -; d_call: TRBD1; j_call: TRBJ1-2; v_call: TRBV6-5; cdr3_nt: TGTGCCAGCAGCTCCGGGACAGGGGATCGTGGCTACACCTTC; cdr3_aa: CASSSGTGDRGYTF
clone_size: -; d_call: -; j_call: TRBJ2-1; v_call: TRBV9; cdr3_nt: TGTGCCAGCAGCGTAGAAGGTGGGGGGGCGGATAATGAGCAGTTCTTC; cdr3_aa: CASSVEGGGADNEQFF
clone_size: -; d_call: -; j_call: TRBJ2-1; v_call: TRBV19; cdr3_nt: TGTGCCAGTAGTATGACAGGAAATTACAATGAGCAGTTCTTC; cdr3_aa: CASSMTGNYNEQFF
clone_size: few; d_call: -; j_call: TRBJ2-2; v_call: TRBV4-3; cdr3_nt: TGCGCCAGCAGCCAGGTCGAGGGCGGGGAGCTGTTTTTT; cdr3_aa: CASSQVEGGELFF
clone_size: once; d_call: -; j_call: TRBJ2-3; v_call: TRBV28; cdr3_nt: TGTGCCAGCAGTTCTATGCGGGGGCGCACAGATACGCAGTATTTT; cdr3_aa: CASSSMRGRTDTQYF
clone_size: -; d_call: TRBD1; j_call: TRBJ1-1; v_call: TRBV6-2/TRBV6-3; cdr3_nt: TGTGCCAGCAGCAAATACCTGGGACAGGCTGACACTGAAGCTTTCTTT; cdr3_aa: CASSKYLGQADTEAFF
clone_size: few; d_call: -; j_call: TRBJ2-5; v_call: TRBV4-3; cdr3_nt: TGCGCCAGCAGCCAAGAGAGCAGTATAGAGACCCAGTACTTC; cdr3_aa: CASSQESSIETQYF
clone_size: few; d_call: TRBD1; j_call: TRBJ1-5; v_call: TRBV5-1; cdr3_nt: TGCGCCAGCAGCTTATCAGGGGGCGCGGAACAGCCCCAGCATTTT; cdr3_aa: CASSLSGGAEQPQHF
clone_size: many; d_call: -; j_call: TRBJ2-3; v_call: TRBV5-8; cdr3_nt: TGTGCCAGCAGCACCGGGACACGCACAGATACGCAGTATTTT; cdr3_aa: CASSTGTRTDTQYF
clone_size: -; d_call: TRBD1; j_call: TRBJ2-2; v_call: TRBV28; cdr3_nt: TGTGCCAGCAGTTGGCAGACAGGGTTGGGGGAGCTGTTTTTT; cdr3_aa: CASSWQTGLGELFF
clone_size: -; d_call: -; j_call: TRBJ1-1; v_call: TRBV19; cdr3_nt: TGTGCCAGTACCGGGGACTGGAACACTGAAGCTTTCTTT; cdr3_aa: CASTGDWNTEAFF
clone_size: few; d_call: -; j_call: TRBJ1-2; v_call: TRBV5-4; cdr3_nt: TGTGCCAGCACAGCTCGGGGTACAGGGTGGGAAGGCTACACCTTC; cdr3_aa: CASTARGTGWEGYTF
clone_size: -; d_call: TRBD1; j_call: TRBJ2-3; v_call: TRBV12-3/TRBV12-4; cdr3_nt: TGTGCCAGCAGTTTTGGGACAGGGATGAGAACAGATACGCAGTATTTT; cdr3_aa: CASSFGTGMRTDTQYF
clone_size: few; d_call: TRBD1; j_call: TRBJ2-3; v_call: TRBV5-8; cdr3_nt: TGTGCCAGCAGCCAACTCCGGGACAGCGCCACAGATACGCAGTATTTT; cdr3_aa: CASSQLRDSATDTQYF
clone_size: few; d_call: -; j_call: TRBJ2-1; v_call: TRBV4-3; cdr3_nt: TGCGCCAGCAGCCAAGATCAGCTTGGGGGGGCCTCCTACAATGAGCAGTTCTTC; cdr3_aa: CASSQDQLGGASYNEQFF
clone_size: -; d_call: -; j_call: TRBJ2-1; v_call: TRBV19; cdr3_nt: TGTGCCAGTAGTACCCGACACTTAGGTGAGCAGTTCTTC; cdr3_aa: CASSTRHLGEQFF
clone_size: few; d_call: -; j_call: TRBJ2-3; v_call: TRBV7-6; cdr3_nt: TGTGCCAGCAGCACTAGGCCGGGGCGGAGCACAGATACGCAGTATTTT; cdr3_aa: CASSTRPGRSTDTQYF
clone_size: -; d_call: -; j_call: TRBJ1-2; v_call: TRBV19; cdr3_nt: TGTGCCAGCGCTGCGAGGGACGGGGCCTATGGCTACACCTTC; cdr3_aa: CASAARDGAYGYTF
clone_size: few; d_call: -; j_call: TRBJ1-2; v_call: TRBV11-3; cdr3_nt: TGTGCCAGCAGCTTAGGGCCCAATCGTGGCTACACCTTC; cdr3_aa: CASSLGPNRGYTF
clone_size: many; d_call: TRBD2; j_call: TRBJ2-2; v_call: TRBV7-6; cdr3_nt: TGTGCCAGCAGCCACAGCGGGACCCCCGACGGCCGGGAGCTGTTTTTT; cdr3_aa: CASSHSGTPDGRELFF
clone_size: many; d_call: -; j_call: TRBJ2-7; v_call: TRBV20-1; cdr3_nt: TGCAGTGCAAATGACAGGACCTACGAGCAGTACTTC; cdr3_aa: CSANDRTYEQYF
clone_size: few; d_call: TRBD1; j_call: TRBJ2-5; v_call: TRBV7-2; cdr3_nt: TGTGCCAGCAGCAGCCGGGACAGAGCTTGGGCCCAGTACTTC; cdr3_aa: CASSSRDRAWAQYF
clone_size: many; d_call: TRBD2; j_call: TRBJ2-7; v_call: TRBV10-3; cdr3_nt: TGTGCCATCAGTGAGTCTAGGACTAGCGGGCCCTCCTACGAGCAGTACTTC; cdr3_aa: CAISESRTSGPSYEQYF
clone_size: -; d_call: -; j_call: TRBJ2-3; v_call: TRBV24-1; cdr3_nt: TGTGCCACCAGTGACATTGCCGCGAGGGGGACGCAGTATTTT; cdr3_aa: CATSDIAARGTQYF
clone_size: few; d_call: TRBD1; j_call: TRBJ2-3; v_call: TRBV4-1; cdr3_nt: TGCGCCAGCAGCCTCCGACAGGGAGTACGGGCGGATACGCAGTATTTT; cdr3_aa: CASSLRQGVRADTQYF
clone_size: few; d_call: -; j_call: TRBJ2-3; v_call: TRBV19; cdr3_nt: TGTGCCAGTAGTTCGGACGCCACAGATACGCAGTATTTT; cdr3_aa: CASSSDATDTQYF
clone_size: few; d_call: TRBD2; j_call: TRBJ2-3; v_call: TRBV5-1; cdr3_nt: TGCGCCAGCAGCTTGGGGCTAGCGGGCTGGACGTCAAGCACAGATACGCAGTATTTT; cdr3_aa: CASSLGLAGWTSSTDTQYF
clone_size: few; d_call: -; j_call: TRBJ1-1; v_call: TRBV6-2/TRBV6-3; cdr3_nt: TGTGCCAGCAGTTACTCTCGGGGAGGCGACACTGAAGCTTTCTTT; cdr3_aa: CASSYSRGGDTEAFF
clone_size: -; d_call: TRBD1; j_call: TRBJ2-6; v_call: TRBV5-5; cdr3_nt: TGTGCCAGCAGCGGGATGACAGGGGCCGGGGCCAACGTCCTGACTTTC; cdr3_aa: CASSGMTGAGANVLTF
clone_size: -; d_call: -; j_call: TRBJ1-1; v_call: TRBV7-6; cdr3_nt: TGTGCCAGCAGCTTACCGGGACGTGAAGCTTTCTTT; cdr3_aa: CASSLPGREAFF
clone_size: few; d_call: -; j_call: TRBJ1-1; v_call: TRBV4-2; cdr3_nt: TGTGCCAGCAGCCAGGGGGAGGACACTGAAGCTTTCTTT; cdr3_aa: CASSQGEDTEAFF
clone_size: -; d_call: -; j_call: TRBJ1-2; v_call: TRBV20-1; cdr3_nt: TGCAGTGGGGGGGACTATGGCTACACCTTC; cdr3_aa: CSGGDYGYTF
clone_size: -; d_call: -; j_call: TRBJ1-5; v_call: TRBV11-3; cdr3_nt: TGTGCCAGCAGCTTGCCCCCTTACAGCCAGTGGTTTCAGCCCCAGCATTTT; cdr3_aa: CASSLPPYSQWFQPQHF
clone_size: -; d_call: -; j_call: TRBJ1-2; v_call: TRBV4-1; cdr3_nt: TGCGCCAGCAGCCAAGATAAGTCAGCAGTCTATGGCTACACCTTC; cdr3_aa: CASSQDKSAVYGYTF
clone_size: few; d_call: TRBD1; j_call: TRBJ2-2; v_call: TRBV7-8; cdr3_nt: TGTGCCAGCAGCCCCGACAGGGGGACCGGGGAGCTGTTTTTT; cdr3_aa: CASSPDRGTGELFF
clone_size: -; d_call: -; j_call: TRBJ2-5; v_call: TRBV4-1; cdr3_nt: TGCGCCAGCAGCCAAGGTCGGGGGCGAGTGGAGACCCAGTACTTC; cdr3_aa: CASSQGRGRVETQYF
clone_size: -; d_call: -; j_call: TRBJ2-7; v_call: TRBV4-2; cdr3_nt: TGTGCCAGCAGCCAAGAGGGGGATAGAGGCGAGCAGTACTTC; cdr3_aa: CASSQEGDRGEQYF